This T cell receptor (beta chain) was profiled in a study of Graves' ophthalmopathy and Graves' hyperthyroidism. Overall study context: Absence of ophthalmopathy within 18 months of follow-up defined stable hyperthyroidism.

Amplified material comprised TCR beta CDR3 regions derived from RNA transcripts. HTBI primers were employed in first-round RT-PCR, then a second-round multiplex PCR followed. TCRdb reprocessed the multiplex PCR reads with MiXCR, giving one entry per CDR3 protein. Of over a million distinct CDR3 sequences in the sample, about 36% were seen once. Study-wide results and caveats: It was with around 70% sensitivity and 72% to 75% specificity that the model predicted ophthalmopathy progression.

The CDR3 covers 14 residues. V lost 4 bases to trimming and J lost 7 bases; unmatched junction nucleotides: 6. Many counts were recorded for this clonotype. Antigen: not known. The chain is built from TRBV12-3 or TRBV12-4 and TRBJ1-5; 8 bases are a match to TRBD1. Sequencing input: peripheral blood or thyroid tissue (not recorded which). This receptor was obtained from an adult man with Graves' hyperthyroidism. The DNA of the CDR3 is TGTGCCAGCAGTTCAGGGGGCGATAGCCAGCCCCAGCATTTT. Translation gives CASSSGGDSQPQHF.